This T cell receptor beta chain is drawn from a study of T-cell memory formation after mild COVID-19. MiXCR, applied by TCRdb to the 5' RACE reads, yields one record per CDR3 protein. The data hold 110,000 to 150,000 distinct CDR3 sequences, with 20% to 25% observed a single time. Only a few counts were recorded for this clonotype. The CDR3 extends over 12 amino acids. CDR1 MNHEY and CDR2 SVGEGT come from the germline V gene. V lost 2 bases and J lost 6, with 7 bases in between. Sequencing was carried out using PBMCs or a T cell subset sorted from them (not recorded which). This chain links TRBV6-2 or TRBV6-3 with TRBJ2-5, with no clear D. The TCR originated in an adult woman who had mild COVID-19 (a few samples of this study predate the infection). Cell type and time point are not known. This chain's CDR3 is CASSYTAKTQYF. CDR3 DNA: TGTGCCAGCAGTTACACCGCAAAGACCCAGTACTTC.